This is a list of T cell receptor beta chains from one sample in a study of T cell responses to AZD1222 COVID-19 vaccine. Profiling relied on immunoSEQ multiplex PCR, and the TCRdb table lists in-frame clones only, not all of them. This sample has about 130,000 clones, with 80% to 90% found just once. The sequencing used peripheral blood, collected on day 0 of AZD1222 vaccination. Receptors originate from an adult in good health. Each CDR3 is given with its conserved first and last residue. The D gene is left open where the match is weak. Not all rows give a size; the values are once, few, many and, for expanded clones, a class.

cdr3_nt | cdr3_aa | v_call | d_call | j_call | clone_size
TGTGCCAGCAGCGGAGGGACTAGCAGCTACAATGAGCAGTTCTTC | CASSGGTSSYNEQFF | TRBV9 | TRBD2 | TRBJ2-1 | NA
TGTGCCAGCAGCTTAACCCCAGCTATGAACACTGAAGCTTTCTTT | CASSLTPAMNTEAFF | TRBV7-3 | NA | TRBJ1-1 | NA
TGTGCCAGCAGCCCCTACGCCGGAAACGGGGAGCTGTTTTTT | CASSPYAGNGELFF | TRBV9 | NA | TRBJ2-2 | NA
TGCGCCAGCAGATACACCCCTAGCGGAGGGGGCAATGAGCAGTTCTTC | CASRYTPSGGGNEQFF | TRBV5-1 | NA | TRBJ2-1 | NA
TGTGCCAGCAGTCGGGGAACAAGAGGGACTGAAGCTTTCTTT | CASSRGTRGTEAFF | TRBV6-5 | NA | TRBJ1-1 | NA
TGTGCCAGCAGTTTCGGCGGTTCCCTTGGAAACACCATATATTTT | CASSFGGSLGNTIYF | TRBV7-9 | NA | TRBJ1-3 | few
TGTGCCAGCAGTCCCTGGACAGGGCCCACCGGGGAGCTGTTTTTT | CASSPWTGPTGELFF | TRBV6-5 | TRBD1 | TRBJ2-2 | NA
TGTGCCTGGAGTATGGCAGTGAACACTGAAGCTTTCTTT | CAWSMAVNTEAFF | TRBV30 | NA | TRBJ1-1 | NA
TGTGCCATCAGCGACGGGACTAGCGGGAGTATTGGCACCGGGGAGCTGTTTTTT | CAISDGTSGSIGTGELFF | TRBV10-3 | TRBD2 | TRBJ2-2 | NA
TGTGCCAGCAGTAATCAAGGGTCGGCCGGGGAGCTGTTTTTT | CASSNQGSAGELFF | TRBV6-6 | NA | TRBJ2-2 | NA
TGTGCCAGCAGCTTAGGGACGGAGCCTGCCTACGAGCAGTACTTC | CASSLGTEPAYEQYF | TRBV11-2 | NA | TRBJ2-7 | NA
TGTGCCAGCAGGGCCTTGAGGGCCCTTTTCAATGAGCAGTTCTTC | CASRALRALFNEQFF | TRBV6-4 | NA | TRBJ2-1 | NA
TGCGCCAGCAGCTTGGCCGGGGTCAGGAGGAGCGAAGAGCAGTACTTC | CASSLAGVRRSEEQYF | TRBV5-1 | NA | TRBJ2-7 | NA
TGTGCCATCAGTGAGTCGGTCGGGGAGCTGTTTTTT | CAISESVGELFF | TRBV10-3 | NA | TRBJ2-2 | NA
TGTGCCAGTAAAGACAGGGTTGAAGCTTTCTTT | CASKDRVEAFF | TRBV28 | TRBD1 | TRBJ1-1 | NA
TGTGCCAGCAGCTTATGGGTTGCGAACACCGGGGAGCTGTTTTTT | CASSLWVANTGELFF | TRBV7-8 | NA | TRBJ2-2 | NA
TGTGCCCGTCCGGTTAGTGAAGCTTTCTTT | CARPVSEAFF | TRBV14 | NA | TRBJ1-1 | NA
TGTGCCAGCAGTTTCGGGGCGGAAGCTTTCTTT | CASSFGAEAFF | TRBV6-5 | NA | TRBJ1-1 | NA
TGCAGTGCTCTACGGGAGGAGCAGTTCTTC | CSALREEQFF | TRBV20-1 | NA | TRBJ2-1 | NA
TGTGCCAGCAGCCTTGGACAGGGAAGCTCTGGAAACACCATATATTTT | CASSLGQGSSGNTIYF | TRBV9 | TRBD1 | TRBJ1-3 | NA
TGTGCCAGCAGCCCCCGGGCGGTCTCCTACAATGAGCAGTTCTTC | CASSPRAVSYNEQFF | TRBV9 | NA | TRBJ2-1 | NA
TGTGCCAGCAGCTCAGGTCTATGGGGCTACAATGAGCAGTTCTTC | CASSSGLWGYNEQFF | TRBV7-2 | NA | TRBJ2-1 | NA
TGCAGCGTTGATGGGGTAGCGGGAGGCAGAGAGACCCAGTACTTC | CSVDGVAGGRETQYF | TRBV29-1 | TRBD2 | TRBJ2-5 | NA
TGTGCCAGCAGCCAAGACCCGTCCCGAAATGGAAACACCATATATTTT | CASSQDPSRNGNTIYF | TRBV3-1/TRBV3-2 | NA | TRBJ1-3 | NA
TGTGCCACCCGACCCTGGACTAGCGGGAGTTATGAGCAGTTCTTC | CATRPWTSGSYEQFF | TRBV6-5 | TRBD2 | TRBJ2-1 | NA
TGTGCCAGCTCGCTGCAAACTGGCTACGAGCAGTACTTC | CASSLQTGYEQYF | TRBV18 | NA | TRBJ2-7 | NA
TGTGCCAGCAGCGTAACCGGGGGCAACACTGAAGCTTTCTTT | CASSVTGGNTEAFF | TRBV9 | NA | TRBJ1-1 | NA
TGTGCCAGCAGCTTAGCTGGACTAGCGGGGAATGAGCAGTTCTTC | CASSLAGLAGNEQFF | TRBV11-3 | TRBD2 | TRBJ2-1 | NA
TGTGCCACCAGTGACCCGACAGGGGGGGAGCGGGATACGCAGTATTTT | CATSDPTGGERDTQYF | TRBV24-1 | TRBD1 | TRBJ2-3 | NA
TGTGCCAGCTCACCACTTCCTGTCCATACTACAGGGTCGAATCAGCCCCAGCATTTT | CASSPLPVHTTGSNQPQHF | TRBV18 | NA | TRBJ1-5 | NA
TGTGCCATAGCGGTAAGGAGCAGCGGGAGAGCCTACGAGCAGTACTTC | CAIAVRSSGRAYEQYF | TRBV10-3 | TRBD2 | TRBJ2-7 | NA
TGTGCCAGCAGTGAACAGGGGATGGGTCAGCCCCAGCATTTT | CASSEQGMGQPQHF | TRBV6-4 | TRBD1 | TRBJ1-5 | NA
TGCGCCAGCAGCCTTGGGCAGGGGAGGAACGAGCAGTACTTC | CASSLGQGRNEQYF | TRBV4-3 | NA | TRBJ2-7 | NA
TGTGCCTGGAGCTCCGGGACGCCTAACGAGCAGTACTTC | CAWSSGTPNEQYF | TRBV30 | NA | TRBJ2-7 | few
TGCAGCGTTGCTCGACTCGACAACACCGGGGAGCTGTTTTTT | CSVARLDNTGELFF | TRBV29-1 | NA | TRBJ2-2 | NA
TGTGCCAGCTCACCACTCGACAGGGGTTCATACGAGCAGTACTTC | CASSPLDRGSYEQYF | TRBV18 | TRBD1 | TRBJ2-7 | NA
TGTGCCAGCAGTCAGATAGGAGCCTACACAGATACGCAGTATTTT | CASSQIGAYTDTQYF | TRBV6-5 | NA | TRBJ2-3 | NA
TGTGCCAGCAGTCCCCCGATTGGACTTGCTGGCAATGAGCAGTTCTTC | CASSPPIGLAGNEQFF | TRBV2 | NA | TRBJ2-1 | NA
TGTGCCAGCAGCAAAGCGCTGTTGGCAGGGGATCAGCCCCAGCATTTT | CASSKALLAGDQPQHF | TRBV21-1 | NA | TRBJ1-5 | few
TGTGCCAGCAGCCCGACTTTTCGGACAAGAAACTACGAGCAGTACTTC | CASSPTFRTRNYEQYF | TRBV5-4 | NA | TRBJ2-7 | NA
TGTGCCAGCAGGAGGACAGGGAGTGGCTACACCTTC | CASRRTGSGYTF | TRBV6-5 | TRBD1 | TRBJ1-2 | NA
TGTGCCAGCAGCTTGGCCGGGGGACAGGCGTCCTACGAGCAGTACTTC | CASSLAGGQASYEQYF | TRBV5-8 | TRBD1 | TRBJ2-7 | once
TGTGCCACGGGGCCAAAGAGCACAGATACGCAGTATTTT | CATGPKSTDTQYF | TRBV10-3 | NA | TRBJ2-3 | NA
TGTGCCAGCAGTCTAGAACAGAACTATGGCTACACCTTC | CASSLEQNYGYTF | TRBV6-5 | NA | TRBJ1-2 | NA
TGTGCCAGCTCACCAGGGGCAGCGGGGAAGAACACTGAAGCTTTCTTT | CASSPGAAGKNTEAFF | TRBV18 | NA | TRBJ1-1 | once
TGTGCCAGTAGTCGCCGAGGTGCGGGAGGGGCCTACGAGCAGTACTTC | CASSRRGAGGAYEQYF | TRBV19 | TRBD2 | TRBJ2-7 | NA
TGTGCCAGCTCAACGAACTATAACACTGAAGCTTTCTTT | CASSTNYNTEAFF | TRBV18 | NA | TRBJ1-1 | once
TGTGCCAGCAGTCCCCGCCCGGGACAGGGGGCGGGCGAGCAGTACTTC | CASSPRPGQGAGEQYF | TRBV11-2 | TRBD1 | TRBJ2-7 | NA
TGCGCCAGCAGTGTAGGTCCCGGGGAGCTGTTTTTT | CASSVGPGELFF | TRBV10-2 | NA | TRBJ2-2 | NA
TGCGCCAGCAGGATAGGGCAGGGGTCAGATACGCAGTATTTT | CASRIGQGSDTQYF | TRBV4-1 | NA | TRBJ2-3 | NA